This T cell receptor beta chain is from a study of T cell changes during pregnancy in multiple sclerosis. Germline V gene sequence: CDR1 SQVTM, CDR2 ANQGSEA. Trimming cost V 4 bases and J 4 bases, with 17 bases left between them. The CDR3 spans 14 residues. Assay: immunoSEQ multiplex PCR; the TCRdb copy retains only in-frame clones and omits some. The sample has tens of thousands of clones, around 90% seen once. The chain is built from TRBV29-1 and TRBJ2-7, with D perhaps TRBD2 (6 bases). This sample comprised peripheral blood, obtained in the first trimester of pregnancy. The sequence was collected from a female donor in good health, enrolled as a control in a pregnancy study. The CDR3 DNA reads TGCAGCGTTGCTTCGCGGGGCTCCCAGTACGAGCAGTACTTC. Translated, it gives CSVASRGSQYEQYF.